This T cell receptor beta chain was retrieved from a study of beta chain features in type 1 diabetes. Study results and limitations: TCRB CDR3s from Type 1 diabetes patients were moderately but significantly shorter in all four CD4+ subsets. Comparison showed that naive, central memory and Treg TCRB repertoires appeared more similar among patients than among healthy donors.

V was pared by 4 bases and J by 2 bases, with 5 bases of the junction left unmatched. Germline CDR1 SGDLS, CDR2 YYNGEE. This CDR3 has 15 residues. Naive, central memory, regulatory and stem cell-like memory cells within the CD4+ compartment were sorted using CD45RO/CCR7/CD25/CD127/CD95/CD27. Reverse transcription of all isolated RNA meant that expressed TCRB transcripts were sequenced. The data were produced by immunoSEQ multiplex PCR, yet TCRdb's version contains in-frame clones alone and is incomplete. The repertoire holds approximately 360,000 clones, with roughly an eighth as singletons. Comment on this clone: Its antigen is unidentified.

Sequenced: naive CD4+ T cells from blood. This clonotype was obtained from a woman under 30 with type 1 diabetes. The chain couples TRBV9 to TRBJ2-5; TRBD2 agrees at 10 bases. The CDR3: CASSSSGRGQETQYF. The CDR3 DNA reads TGTGCCAGCAGCTCTAGCGGGAGAGGGCAAGAGACCCAGTACTTC.